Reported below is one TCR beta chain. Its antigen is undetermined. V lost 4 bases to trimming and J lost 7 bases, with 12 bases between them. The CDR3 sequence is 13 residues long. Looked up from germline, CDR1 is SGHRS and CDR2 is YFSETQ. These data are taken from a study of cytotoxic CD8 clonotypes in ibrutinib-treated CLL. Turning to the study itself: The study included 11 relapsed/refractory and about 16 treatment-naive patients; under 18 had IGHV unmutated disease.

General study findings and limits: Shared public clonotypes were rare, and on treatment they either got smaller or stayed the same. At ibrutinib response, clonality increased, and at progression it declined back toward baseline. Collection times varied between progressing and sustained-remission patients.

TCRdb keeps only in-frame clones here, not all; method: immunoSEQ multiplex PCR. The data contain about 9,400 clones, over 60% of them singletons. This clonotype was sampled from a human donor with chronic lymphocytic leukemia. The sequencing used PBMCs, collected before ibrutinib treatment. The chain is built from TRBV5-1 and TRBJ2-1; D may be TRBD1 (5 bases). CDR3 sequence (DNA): TGCGCCAGCAGCCTGGGGCCCAGGAATGAGCAGTTCTTC. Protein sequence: CASSLGPRNEQFF.